Presented here are 9 T cell receptor beta chains from one specimen sequenced in a study of T cell repertoires in cytomegalovirus infection. These TCRs are of unknown antigen specificity. TCRdb passed the reads through MiXCR, listing each CDR3 protein once. This table holds approximately 270,000 distinct CDR3 sequences, less than 25% found once. Source: cultured PBMCs, taken from culture after CMV antigen stimulation. The receptors were gathered from a human donor in good health (CMV status not recorded). Some clones in this sample may be carry-over from other donors' samples.

In this sample, this clonotype turned up a few times. This sequence joins TRBV6-2 or TRBV6-3 and TRBJ2-3, with a weak D call TRBD1 (6 bases). V was pared by 8 bases and J by 2 bases, with 11 bases between. The CDR3 spans 13 residues. The germline gives CDR1 MNHEY, CDR2 SVGEGT. The CDR3 reads CASVDRDTDTQYF. The CDR3 DNA reads TGTGCCAGCGTGGACAGAGACACAGATACGCAGTATTTT.

This clonotype has just a few counts. The rearrangement uses TRBV10-3 and TRBJ1-5, with 8 nucleotides matching TRBD1. Germline CDR1 reads ENHRY; CDR2 reads SYGVKD. This CDR3 has 14 residues. The V segment lost 4 bases and the J segment 4 bases; nucleotides outside the gene matches: 3. CDR3 residues: CAISGTGRNQPQHF. The CDR3 DNA is TGTGCCATCAGTGGGACAGGGAGGAATCAGCCCCAGCATTTT.

This clonotype occurred a few times. The chain joins TRBV2 to TRBJ2-5, with 9 bases identical to TRBD1. The germline V gene has CDR1 SNHLY and CDR2 FYNNEI. V lost 7 bases and J lost 1; bases outside the gene matches: 10. The CDR3 totals 16 residues. The CDR3 loop reads CASTAGGTGPQETQYF. In DNA, the CDR3 is TGTGCCAGCACAGCCGGAGGGACAGGGCCCCAAGAGACCCAGTACTTC.

V gene TRBV12-3 or TRBV12-4 combines with J gene TRBJ2-2; 9 bases align to TRBD1. J was trimmed by 5 bases and V by 0 bases; bases with no gene match: 4. The CDR3 has 16 residues. This CDR3 is CASSLARGQGTGELFF. CDR3 nucleotide sequence: TGTGCCAGCAGTTTAGCGCGGGGACAGGGTACCGGGGAGCTGTTTTTT.

This clonotype was observed at least ten times. V and J are TRBV7-2 and TRBJ2-7, with unresolved D. V lost 5 bases and J 7 bases, leaving 18 bases between the germline ends. The CDR3 totals 14 residues. The V gene's germline CDR1 is SGHTA and CDR2 FQGNSA. The CDR3 here is CASSPTSFVGEQYV. The CDR3, as DNA: TGTGCCAGCAGCCCTACGTCGTTTGTTGGGGAGCAGTACGTC.

This clonotype was counted many times. This chain connects TRBV7-2 to TRBJ1-3; the D is unclear. CDR3 length: 15 residues. Trimming left V 5 bases short and J 6 bases short, with 17 bases between. Germline CDR1 SGHTA, CDR2 FQGNSA. CDR3 sequence reads: CASSLETVRENTIYF. The CDR3 DNA reads as TGTGCCAGCAGCCTAGAGACTGTTCGGGAAAACACCATATATTTT.

Only a few counts were recorded for this clonotype. The genes are TRBV30 and TRBJ2-7; D might be TRBD2 (6 bases). There are 14 residues in the CDR3. Germline V CDR1 and CDR2: GTSNPN, SVGIG (reference sequence). V dropped 1 base and J dropped 0 bases, with 10 bases sitting between them. The CDR3, as DNA: TGTGCCTGGAGTGCATCGGGACTCTCCTACGAGCAGTACTTC. This translates into CAWSASGLSYEQYF.

A few counts support this clonotype. This chain uses TRBV20-1 with TRBJ2-1; D possibly corresponds to TRBD2 (6 bases). The CDR3 runs 15 residues. From germline, CDR1 is DFQATT and CDR2 SNEGSKA (reference sequence). V gave up 6 bases and J gave up 4 bases, with 19 bases separating them. This CDR3 is CSALQVGGEYNEQFF. The CDR3 coding sequence is TGCAGTGCCCTTCAAGTGGGGGGAGAGTACAATGAGCAGTTCTTC.

The chain joins TRBV4-1 to TRBJ2-3, with 10 bases identical to TRBD2. This CDR3 region has 17 residues. V trimming: 0 bases; J trimming: 6 bases; junction bases outside the gene matches: 9. Germline V lookup: CDR1 MGHRA, CDR2 YSYEKL. The CDR3 DNA is TGCGCCAGCAGCCAAGATCCAGCGGGAGGGCCGGGGGATACGCAGTATTTT. The encoded protein is CASSQDPAGGPGDTQYF.